This T cell receptor beta chain was recovered during a study of graft-versus-host responses after intestinal transplantation. Study summary: Recipients got multivisceral, liver-intestinal, or isolated intestinal transplants.

A remark on this clone: Its antigen is unidentified.

Assay used: immunoSEQ multiplex PCR; TCRdb lists only in-frame clones, some missing. Here the sample spans 40,000 to 55,000 clones, about 90% being singletons. General study points: Researchers found GvH clones in recipient marrow, and some showed up first in ileum or blood.

The sample in question was unstimulated CD4+ T cells sorted from spleen or lymph node cells, obtained before transplant. The sequence came from a human donor who was the organ donor for an intestinal transplant.

The CDR3 DNA reads TGTGCCAGCAGCCCCGGACAGGGGAAAACCTACGAGCAGTACTTC. This translates into CASSPGQGKTYEQYF. The V call is TRBV6-5, the J call TRBJ2-7, with 9 bases matching TRBD1. The CDR3 spans 15 residues. V shed 6 bases and J 2 bases; nucleotides not matched to a gene: 8. The germline V gene encodes CDR1 MNHEY and CDR2 SVGAGI.